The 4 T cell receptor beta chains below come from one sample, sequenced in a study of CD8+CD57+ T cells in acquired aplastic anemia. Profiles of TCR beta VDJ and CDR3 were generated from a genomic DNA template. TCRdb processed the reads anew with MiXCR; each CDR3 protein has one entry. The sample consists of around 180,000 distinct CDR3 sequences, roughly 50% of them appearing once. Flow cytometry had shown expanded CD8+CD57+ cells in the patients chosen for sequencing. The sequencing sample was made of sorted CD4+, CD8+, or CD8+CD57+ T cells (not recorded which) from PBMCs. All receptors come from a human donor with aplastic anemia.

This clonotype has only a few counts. CDR3 in DNA: TGTGCCAGCGGCCAGAGCGAGCAGTTCTTC. It yields the protein CASGQSEQFF. The gene calls are TRBV5-6 and TRBJ2-1; D call uncertain. Per germline, CDR1 SGHDT and CDR2 YYEEEE. The CDR3 loop spans 10 amino acids. V was clipped by 7 bases and J by 10 bases, with 9 bases between them. The whole variable domain, remainder taken from reference TRBV5-6 and TRBJ2-1, is DAGVTQSPTHLIKTRGQQVTLRCSPKSGHDTVSWYQQALGQGPQFIFQYYEEEERQRGNFPDRFSGHQFPNYSSELNVNALLLGDSALYLCASGQSEQFFGPGTRLTVL.

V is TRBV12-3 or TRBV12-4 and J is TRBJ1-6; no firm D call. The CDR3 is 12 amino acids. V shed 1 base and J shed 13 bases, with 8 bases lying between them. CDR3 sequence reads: CASSLGSAPLHF. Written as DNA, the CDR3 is TGTGCCAGCAGTTTAGGTTCGGCGCCCCTCCACTTT.

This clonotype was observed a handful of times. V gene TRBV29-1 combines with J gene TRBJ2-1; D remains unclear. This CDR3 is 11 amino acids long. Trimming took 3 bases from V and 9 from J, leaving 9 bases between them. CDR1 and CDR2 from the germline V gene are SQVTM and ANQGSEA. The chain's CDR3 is CSVDSFGEQFF. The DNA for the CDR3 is TGCAGCGTTGACTCTTTTGGTGAGCAGTTCTTC.

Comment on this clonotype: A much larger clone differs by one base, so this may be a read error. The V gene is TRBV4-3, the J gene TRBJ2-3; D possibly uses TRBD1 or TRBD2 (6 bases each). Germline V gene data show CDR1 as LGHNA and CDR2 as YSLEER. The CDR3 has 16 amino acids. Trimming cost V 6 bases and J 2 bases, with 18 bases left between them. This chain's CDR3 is CASSRTIGGYTDTQYF. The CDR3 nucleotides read TGCGCCAGCAGTCGTACTATCGGGGGCTACACAGATACGCAGTATTTT.